The clone carrying this T cell receptor (beta chain) showed up many times. The antigen remains undetermined. Preparation of the TCRbeta library involved a method that used unique molecular identifiers. TCRdb fed the PCR reads into MiXCR, producing one record per CDR3 protein. The data hold about 260,000 distinct CDR3 sequences, with approximately 10% observed a single time. This entry belongs to a study of T-cell reconstitution after alpha-beta-depleted transplantation in children. Study-level results: At the one-year point after transplant, T-cell counts and TCRbeta diversity were found to come mostly from T cells that had been newly produced.

The CDR3 runs 16 residues. Germline trimming cut 4 bases from V and 2 bases from J; bases unmatched to any gene: 8. CDR1 is SGDLS, CDR2 YYNGEE, per germline. Sequenced material: peripheral blood, taken 180 days after TCRalphabeta/CD19-depleted stem cell transplant. The J gene is TRBJ2-2, the V gene TRBV9; 7 nucleotides line up with TRBD1. This receptor was obtained from a male patient aged 2 to 10 who had a stem cell transplant for chronic granulomatous disease, so the T cells may come from the graft donor. The CDR3 is CASSSLEGANTGELFF. CDR3 nucleotides: TGTGCCAGCAGCTCCCTAGAGGGGGCAAACACCGGGGAGCTGTTTTTT.